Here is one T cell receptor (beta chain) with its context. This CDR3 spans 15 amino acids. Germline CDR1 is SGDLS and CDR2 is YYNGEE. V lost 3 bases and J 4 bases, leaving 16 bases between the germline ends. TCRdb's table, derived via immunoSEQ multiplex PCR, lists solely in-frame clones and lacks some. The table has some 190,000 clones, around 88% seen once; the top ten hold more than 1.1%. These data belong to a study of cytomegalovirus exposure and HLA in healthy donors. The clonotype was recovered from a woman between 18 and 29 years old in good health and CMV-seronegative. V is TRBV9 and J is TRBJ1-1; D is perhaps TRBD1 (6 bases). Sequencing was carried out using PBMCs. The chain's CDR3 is CASSALGARSTEAFF. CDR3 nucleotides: TGTGCCAGCAGCGCACTGGGGGCGAGGAGCACTGAAGCTTTCTTT.